This passage covers 22 T cell receptor beta chains from one sample sequenced in a study of early T cells in non-severe SARS-CoV-2 infection. TCRdb itself ran the 5' RACE reads through MiXCR, one entry per CDR3 protein. This sample has 35,000 to 45,000 distinct CDR3 sequences, with roughly 9.7% found just once. Sequenced: whole blood. These receptors originate from an adult who was a healthcare worker with PCR-confirmed SARS-CoV-2 infection or an uninfected control (not recorded which).

This clonotype was counted only a few times. The chain carries TRBV9 and TRBJ2-1, with 9 nucleotides matching TRBD2. Germline V gene data show CDR1 as SGDLS and CDR2 as YYNGEE. The CDR3 has 16 amino acids. V was pared by 2 bases and J by 4 bases, with 7 bases of the junction left unmatched. DNA of the CDR3: TGTGCCAGCAGCGTCGGCGGGGGGGCCCAGTACAATGAGCAGTTCTTC. Amino acid sequence: CASSVGGGAQYNEQFF. The full variable domain, its missing parts supplied by reference TRBV9 and TRBJ2-1, is DSGVTQTPKHLITATGQRVTLRCSPRSGDLSVYWYQQSLDQGLQFLIQYYNGEERAKGNILERFSAQQFPDLHSELNLSSLELGDSALYFCASSVGGGAQYNEQFFGPGTRLTVL.

This clonotype was seen at least ten times. The chain has TRBV24-1 and TRBJ1-5; TRBD1 agrees at 8 bases. Germline values: CDR1 KGHDR, CDR2 SFDVKD. V was pared by 7 bases and J by 2 bases, with 15 bases of the junction left unmatched. The CDR3 extends over 18 amino acids. CDR3 loop: CATRIPGQVPFGNQPQHF. CDR3 DNA: TGTGCCACCAGAATACCGGGACAGGTTCCTTTTGGCAATCAGCCCCAGCATTTT.

This clonotype was detected only a few times. V usage is TRBV29-1 and J usage is TRBJ2-1; D unresolved. This CDR3 region has 13 residues. Looked up from germline, CDR1 is SQVTM and CDR2 is ANQGSEA. CDR3 sequence: CSICFDTYNEQFF. CDR3 coding DNA: TGCAGTATCTGCTTCGACACCTACAATGAGCAGTTCTTC.

This clonotype was seen many times. The chain couples TRBV5-6 to TRBJ1-3, with D uncertain. The CDR3 runs 16 residues. Germline CDR1 and CDR2: SGHDT and YYEEEE. With 0 bases removed from V and 0 bases from J, the gap between germline ends came to 10 bases. DNA of the CDR3: TGTGCCAGCAGCTTGGCGGGCTCCCTCTCTGGAAACACCATATATTTT. Protein: CASSLAGSLSGNTIYF.

This clonotype was found many times. V usage is TRBV28 and J usage is TRBJ2-7, with D uncertain. The CDR3 is made up of 16 amino acids. With 6 bases removed from V and 9 bases from J, the gap between germline ends came to 27 bases. The germline V gene has CDR1 MDHEN and CDR2 SYDVKM. CDR3 residues: CASSPNRLSQRVGQYF. The CDR3 DNA reads TGTGCCAGCAGCCCAAATAGGCTTTCCCAGCGCGTGGGGCAGTACTTC.

This clonotype appeared many times. The chain recombines TRBV19 with TRBJ1-4; 7 bases fit TRBD1. The CDR3 sequence is 16 residues long. Germline V gene sequence: CDR1 LNHDA, CDR2 SQIVND (reference sequence). Trimming cost V 9 bases and J 0 bases; bases outside gene matches: 10. Here the CDR3 reads CASHGTDAPTNEKLFF. The CDR3 DNA sequence: TGTGCCAGCCACGGGACAGATGCCCCAACTAATGAAAAACTGTTTTTT.

This clonotype was observed at least ten times. V and J are TRBV6-5 and TRBJ2-1; tentatively, D is TRBD2 (5 bases). The CDR3 covers 15 residues. The germline V gene has CDR1 MNHEY and CDR2 SVGAGI. V gave up 2 bases and J gave up 0 bases, with 8 bases separating them. CDR3 residues: CASSYEGLSYNEQFF. CDR3 nucleotides: TGTGCCAGCAGTTACGAGGGTCTCTCCTACAATGAGCAGTTCTTC.

The sample holds many counts of this clonotype. The chain carries TRBV5-6 and TRBJ2-1; D unclear. CDR1 SGHDT and CDR2 YYEEEE come from the germline V gene. The CDR3 spans 12 residues. Trimming left V 3 bases short and J 4 bases short, with 5 bases between. The CDR3 nucleotides are TGTGCCAGCAGCTGGGTTTACAATGAGCAGTTCTTC. Encoded protein: CASSWVYNEQFF.

This clonotype was detected ten times or more. The chain has TRBV12-3 or TRBV12-4 and TRBJ1-5; the D gene is possibly TRBD1 (5 bases). Trimming took off 7 bases at V and 9 bases at J, with 13 bases between the two ends. The CDR3 runs to 12 residues. CDR3: CASTTRARPQHF. CDR3 sequence (DNA): TGTGCCAGCACCACCAGGGCTCGGCCCCAGCATTTT.

The table lists this clonotype with a few counts. This sequence joins TRBV12-3 or TRBV12-4 and TRBJ2-5; D remains ambiguous. CDR3 length: 15 amino acids. V dropped 6 bases and J dropped 3 bases, with 17 bases sitting between them. CDR3 amino acids: CASRTSREREETQYF. Written as DNA, the CDR3 is TGTGCCAGCAGAACTTCTAGGGAAAGGGAAGAGACCCAGTACTTC.

This clonotype was seen at least ten times. The rearrangement joins TRBV7-8 to TRBJ1-1; D gene ambiguous. The length of the CDR3 is 14 residues. Germline CDR1 is SGHVS and CDR2 is FQNEAQ. Deletions cut 1 base from V and 2 bases from J, with 8 bases between. CDR3 amino acids: CASSLGGFNTEAFF. Here the CDR3 DNA reads TGTGCCAGCAGCTTAGGGGGTTTTAACACTGAAGCTTTCTTT.

This clonotype was observed at least ten times. The V call is TRBV6-1, the J call TRBJ1-5; D unclear. This CDR3 is built from 13 residues. V lost 6 bases and J 8 bases, leaving 14 bases between the germline ends. The germline gives CDR1 MNHNS, CDR2 SASEGT. CDR3 DNA: TGTGCCAGCAGCCCAACTAGGGCTGAGCCCCAGCATTTT. Translated, it gives CASSPTRAEPQHF.

This clonotype showed up many times. The rearrangement links TRBV7-8 to TRBJ1-2, with 8 positions matching TRBD1. The CDR3 has 16 residues. V shed 0 bases and J 4 bases; nucleotides not matched to a gene: 7. From germline, CDR1 is SGHVS and CDR2 FQNEAQ. CDR3 protein: CASSLATGAGAYGYTF. For the CDR3, the DNA is TGTGCCAGCAGCTTAGCGACAGGGGCTGGAGCCTATGGCTACACCTTC.

This clonotype occurred many times. The V call is TRBV11-2, the J call TRBJ2-2; D is ambiguous. The CDR3 loop spans 12 amino acids. The germline V gene has CDR1 SGHAT and CDR2 FQNNGV. Trimming stripped 1 base from V and 5 bases from J, with 2 bases between. The CDR3: CASSLATGELFF. The CDR3 coding sequence is TGTGCCAGCAGCTTAGCGACCGGGGAGCTGTTTTTT.

This clonotype was recorded at least ten times. V gene TRBV15 combines with J gene TRBJ2-1; D may be TRBD1 (5 bases). This CDR3 contains 15 residues. V gave up 0 bases and J gave up 14 bases, with 20 bases separating them. Germline values: CDR1 LNHNV, CDR2 YYDKDF (reference sequence). The CDR3 loop is CATSRDRSRQQEEFF. In nucleotides, the CDR3 is TGTGCCACCAGCAGAGATCGGTCTAGACAGCAAGAAGAGTTCTTC.

Notes on this clonotype: A much larger clonotype is one base distant, so this may be a read error. The genes are TRBV7-2 and TRBJ2-7; D ambiguous. The CDR3 is 12 amino acids. The V and J ends lost 5 bases and 0 bases respectively, with 5 bases between them. Looked up from germline, CDR1 is SGHTA and CDR2 is FQGNSA. The CDR3 here is CASSPNSYEQYF. The CDR3 coding sequence is TGTGCCAGCAGCCCGAACTCCTACGAGCAGTACTTC. The full variable domain, rest sourced from reference TRBV7-2 and TRBJ2-7, is GAGVSQSPSNKVTEKGKDVELRCDPISGHTALYWYRQSLGQGLEFLIYFQGNSAPDKSGLPSDRFSAERTGGSVSTLTIQRTQQEDSAVYLCASSPNSYEQYFGPGTRLTVT.

This clonotype showed up just a few times. V usage is TRBV5-1 and J usage is TRBJ2-3; 11 bases agree with TRBD2. The CDR3 extends over 16 amino acids. V trimming: 0 bases; J trimming: 4 bases; junction bases outside the gene matches: 4. CDR1 SGHRS and CDR2 YFSETQ come from the germline V gene. CDR3 protein: CASSLDISGGADTQYF. In DNA form, the CDR3 reads TGCGCCAGCAGCTTGGATATTAGCGGGGGGGCAGATACGCAGTATTTT.

The chain carries TRBV20-1 and TRBJ2-3, with TRBD2 identical over 9 bases. The length of the CDR3 is 14 residues. The germline V gene has CDR1 DFQATT and CDR2 SNEGSKA (reference sequence). V gave up 5 bases and J gave up 2 bases; unmatched junction bases: 5. The CDR3 here is CSAPLAGHTDTQYF. DNA for the CDR3: TGCAGTGCTCCTCTAGCGGGGCACACAGATACGCAGTATTTT.

This clonotype was counted only a few times. This chain joins TRBV20-1 and TRBJ2-7; 8 positions match TRBD2. This CDR3 has 14 amino acids. V lost 6 bases and J lost 2; bases outside the gene matches: 9. CDR1 and CDR2 from the germline V gene are DFQATT and SNEGSKA (reference sequence). The CDR3 spells CSAPLLAAPYEQYF. The CDR3 region has the DNA TGCAGTGCGCCCCTACTAGCGGCCCCCTACGAGCAGTACTTC.

The V and J genes are TRBV7-9 and TRBJ1-2; D is unresolved. The germline V gene encodes CDR1 SEHNR and CDR2 FQNEAQ (reference sequence). Trimming pared 1 base from V and 7 bases from J, leaving 13 bases between. The CDR3 consists of 14 residues. The CDR3: CASSLVLAQSGYTF. As DNA, the CDR3 is TGTGCCAGCAGCTTAGTCCTCGCGCAGTCTGGCTACACCTTC.

CDR3 protein: CASSLRDNEQFF. CDR3 nucleotides: TGTGCCAGCAGCTTACGGGACAATGAGCAGTTCTTC. V and J are TRBV5-6 and TRBJ2-1; D uncertain. This CDR3 contains 12 residues. CDR1 and CDR2 from the germline V gene are SGHDT and YYEEEE. Trimming removed 2 bases at V and 5 bases at J, with 5 bases between. Complete variable domain (other parts from reference TRBV5-6 and TRBJ2-1): DAGVTQSPTHLIKTRGQQVTLRCSPKSGHDTVSWYQQALGQGPQFIFQYYEEEERQRGNFPDRFSGHQFPNYSSELNVNALLLGDSALYLCASSLRDNEQFFGPGTRLTVL.

The rearrangement links TRBV9 to TRBJ1-1; no reliable D call. From germline, CDR1 is SGDLS and CDR2 YYNGEE. The V end was cut by 0 bases, the J end by 6 bases, with 18 bases between. The CDR3 totals 16 residues. CDR3 sequence: CASSVGSRRRASEAFF. In DNA form, the CDR3 reads TGTGCCAGCAGCGTAGGTAGTAGGAGGAGGGCTTCTGAAGCTTTCTTT.